This T cell receptor beta chain was sequenced during a study of T cell responses to AZD1222 COVID-19 vaccine. Study observations and caveats: Two AZD1222 doses significantly raised spike-specific TCR breadth and depth over controls. Variant regions that are unmutated are reportedly the target of nearly half of spike-specific TCRs. Donors were chiefly white British, with a greater number of females, and clonal diversity was perhaps underestimated.

The method was immunoSEQ multiplex PCR; TCRdb's version includes in-frame clones alone and lacks a portion of them. The sample records 150,000 to 200,000 clones, 80% to 90% being singletons. A word on this clone: Antigen unknown.

V shed 8 bases and J 4 bases; nucleotides not matched to a gene: 13. From germline, CDR1 is GTSNPN and CDR2 SVGIG (reference sequence). The CDR3 covers 16 residues. Pooled in the analysis were second doses at about 4 or about 12 weeks. This TCR derives from an adult who received the AZD1222 COVID-19 vaccine. Material: peripheral blood, obtained 28 days after the second AZD1222 dose. The chain combines TRBV30 with TRBJ2-2; 10 bases fit TRBD1. In DNA, the CDR3 is TGTGCCCCGAAGAGAGCGGGACAGGGGTTCACCGGGGAGCTGTTTTTT. Translated: CAPKRAGQGFTGELFF.